This TCR beta chain was observed in a study of beta chain features in type 1 diabetes. Expressed TCRB transcripts were sequenced because the isolated RNA had all been reverse transcribed beforehand. This table comes from immunoSEQ multiplex PCR, and its TCRdb copy is limited to in-frame clones, with some not included. The sample contains roughly 170,000 clones, 13% of which appear only once. The V gene's germline CDR1 is MNHNS and CDR2 SASEGT. V gave up 7 bases and J gave up 5 bases; unmatched junction bases: 4. The CDR3 contains 13 residues. The specimen sequenced was central memory CD4+ T cells from blood. The chain uses TRBV6-1 and TRBJ2-5, with 10 nucleotides matching TRBD1. This clonotype was obtained from a young woman in good health. This CDR3 is CASTLTGGETQYF. The CDR3 region has the DNA TGTGCCAGCACCTTGACAGGGGGCGAGACCCAGTACTTC.